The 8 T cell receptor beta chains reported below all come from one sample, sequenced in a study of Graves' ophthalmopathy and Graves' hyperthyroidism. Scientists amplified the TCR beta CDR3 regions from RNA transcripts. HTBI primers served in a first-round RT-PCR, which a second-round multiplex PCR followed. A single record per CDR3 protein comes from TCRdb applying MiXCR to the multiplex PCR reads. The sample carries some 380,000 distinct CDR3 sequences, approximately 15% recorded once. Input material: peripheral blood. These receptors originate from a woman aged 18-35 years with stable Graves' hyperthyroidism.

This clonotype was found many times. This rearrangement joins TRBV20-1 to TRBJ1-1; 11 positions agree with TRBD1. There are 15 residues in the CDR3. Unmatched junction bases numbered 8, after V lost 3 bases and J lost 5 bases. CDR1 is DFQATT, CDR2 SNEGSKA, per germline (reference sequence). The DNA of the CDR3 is TGCAGTGCTAGTCTAGGGACAGGGGGAGATACTGAAGCTTTCTTT. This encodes CSASLGTGGDTEAFF.

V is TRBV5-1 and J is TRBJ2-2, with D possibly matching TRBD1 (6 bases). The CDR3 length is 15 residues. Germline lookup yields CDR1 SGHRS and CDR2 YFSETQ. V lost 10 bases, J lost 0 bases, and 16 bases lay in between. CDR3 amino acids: CAARGDRSNTGELFF. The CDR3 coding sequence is TGCGCCGCCAGGGGCGACAGGTCGAACACCGGGGAGCTGTTTTTT. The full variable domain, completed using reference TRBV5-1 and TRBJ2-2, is KAGVTQTPRYLIKTRGQQVTLSCSPISGHRSVSWYQQTPGQGLQFLFEYFSETQRNKGNFPGRFSGRQFSNSRSEMNVSTLELGDSALYLCAARGDRSNTGELFFGEGSRLTVL.

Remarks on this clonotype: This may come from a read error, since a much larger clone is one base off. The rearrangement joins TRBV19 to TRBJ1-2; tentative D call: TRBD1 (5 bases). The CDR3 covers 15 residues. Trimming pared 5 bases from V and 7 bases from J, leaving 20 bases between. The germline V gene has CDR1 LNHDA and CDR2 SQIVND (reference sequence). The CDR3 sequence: CASSDRDGWDCGYTF. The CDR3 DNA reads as TGTGCCAGTAGTGACCGGGACGGGTGGGACTGTGGCTACACCTTC. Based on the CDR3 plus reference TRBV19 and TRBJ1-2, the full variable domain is DGGITQSPKYLFRKEGQNVTLSCEQNLNHDAMYWYRQDPGQGLRLIYYSQIVNDFQKGDIAEGYSVSREKKESFPLTVTSAQKNPTAFYLCASSDRDGWDCGYTFGSGTRLTVV.

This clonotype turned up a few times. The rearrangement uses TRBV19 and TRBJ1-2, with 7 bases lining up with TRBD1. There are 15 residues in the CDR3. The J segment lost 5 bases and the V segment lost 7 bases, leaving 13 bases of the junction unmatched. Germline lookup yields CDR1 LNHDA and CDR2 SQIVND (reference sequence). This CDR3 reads CASIKRQGDLYGYTF. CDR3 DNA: TGTGCCAGTATTAAAAGGCAGGGGGATTTATATGGCTACACCTTC.

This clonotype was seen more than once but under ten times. CDR3 nucleotides: TGTGCCAGCAGCTCCACCCCGCGGACAGGAACCTATGGCTACACCTTC. This translates into CASSSTPRTGTYGYTF. The V gene is TRBV3-1, the J gene TRBJ1-2; 7 bases are shared with TRBD1. V was pared by 5 bases and J by 4 bases, with 13 bases of the junction left unmatched. The germline gives CDR1 LGHDT, CDR2 YNNKEL (reference sequence). CDR3 size: 16 residues.

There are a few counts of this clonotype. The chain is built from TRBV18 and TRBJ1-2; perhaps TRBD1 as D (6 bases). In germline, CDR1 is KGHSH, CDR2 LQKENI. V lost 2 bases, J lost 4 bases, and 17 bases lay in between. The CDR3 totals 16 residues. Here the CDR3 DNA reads TGTGCCAGCTCACCAGACGGTGTGGGGGCGGGCTATGGCTACACCTTC. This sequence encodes CASSPDGVGAGYGYTF.

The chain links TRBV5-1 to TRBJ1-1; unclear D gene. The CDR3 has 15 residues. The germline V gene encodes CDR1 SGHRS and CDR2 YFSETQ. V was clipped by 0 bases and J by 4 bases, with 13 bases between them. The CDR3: CASSLVGPRGTEAFF. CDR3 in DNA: TGCGCCAGCAGCTTGGTTGGACCTCGGGGCACTGAAGCTTTCTTT.

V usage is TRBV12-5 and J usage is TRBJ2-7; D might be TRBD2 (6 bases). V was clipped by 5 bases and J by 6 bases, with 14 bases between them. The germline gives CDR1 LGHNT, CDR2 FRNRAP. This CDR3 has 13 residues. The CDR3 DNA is TGTGCTAGTGGTAGCCCGACTAGTGGCGAGCAGTACTTC. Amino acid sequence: CASGSPTSGEQYF.